This paragraph reports one T cell receptor beta chain. This specimen belongs to a study of T-cell reconstitution after alpha-beta-depleted transplantation in children. This CDR3 is built from 17 residues. The germline V gene has CDR1 KGHSH and CDR2 LQKENI. J lost 1 base, V lost 2 bases, and 10 bases had no gene match. It was with unique molecular identifiers that the TCRbeta library was prepared. TCRdb reanalysed the PCR reads using MiXCR and keeps one entry per CDR3 protein. This repertoire shows 200,000 to 300,000 distinct CDR3 sequences, approximately 12% found once; its top ten account for about 2.6%.

This clonotype was obtained from a human donor who donated a stem cell graft to a child with acute lymphoblastic leukemia. The chain employs TRBV18 and TRBJ1-1; 7 bases are shared with TRBD1. The sample was PBMCs from the stem cell graft donor, taken from the stem cell graft. Here the CDR3 DNA reads TGTGCCAGCTCACCAATCAACAGGGGTCGGCAGAACACTGAAGCTTTCTTT. It translates to CASSPINRGRQNTEAFF.